The entry that follows covers one T cell receptor beta chain sequence. The sample is drawn from a study of blood T cell repertoires in COVID-19. This CDR3 comprises 13 residues. Germline lookup yields CDR1 ENHRY and CDR2 SYGVKD. Trimming took off 7 bases at V and 0 bases at J, with 9 bases between the two ends. Using immunoSEQ multiplex PCR, the repertoire was profiled, and TCRdb retains in-frame clones only, with some absent. Among under 250,000 clones listed, under 85% were seen once. This chain uses TRBV10-3 with TRBJ2-5; no firm D call. The clonotype comes from a human donor in a cohort sampled during active COVID-19. Input material: peripheral blood. The CDR3 nucleotides are TGTGCCATCATGGGCGAGCACCAAGAGACCCAGTACTTC. This sequence encodes CAIMGEHQETQYF.